This TCR beta chain was profiled in a study of T-cell memory formation after mild COVID-19. TCRdb reprocessed the 5' RACE reads with MiXCR, giving one entry per CDR3 protein. In the table there are hundreds of thousands of distinct CDR3 sequences, 15% to 20% of which are singletons. This CDR3 contains 16 residues. V lost 0 bases, J lost 2 bases, and 3 bases stayed unmatched. The germline gives CDR1 MGHRA, CDR2 YSYEKL. In its sample, this clonotype was seen a few times. The clonotype comes from a man aged 18 to 30 who had mild COVID-19 (a few samples of this study predate the infection). Cell type and time point are not known. V is TRBV4-1 and J is TRBJ1-3, with 8 bases that match TRBD1. Sequencing was done on a sample of PBMCs or a T cell subset sorted from them (not recorded which). CDR3 coding DNA: TGCGCCAGCAGCCAAGAGCGACAGGGGACTGGAAACACCATATATTTT. Translation: CASSQERQGTGNTIYF.